The following is a T cell receptor beta chain sequence with its context. No antigen is known for it. Use of 60 Vbeta and 13 Jbeta primers characterized the PCR. The method was immunoSEQ multiplex PCR; TCRdb's version includes in-frame clones alone and lacks a portion of them. In the table there are fewer than 250,000 clones, approximately 80% of which are singletons. This specimen comes from a study of cytomegalovirus exposure and HLA in healthy donors. Broader study findings: Per published reports, the classifier diagnosed cytomegalovirus status with high specificity and sensitivity. Associated with cytomegalovirus, according to the listing, were 170 or so TCR beta chains.

The CDR3 loop spans 14 amino acids. Trimming pared 7 bases from V and 6 bases from J, leaving 17 bases between. CDR1 is SGHRS, CDR2 YFSETQ, per germline. Sequencing was carried out using PBMCs. The chain couples TRBV5-1 to TRBJ2-1, with D possibly being TRBD1 (6 bases). The clonotype comes from a girl aged 2 to 10 in good health and CMV-seronegative. CDR3 sequence: CASLASGVPNEQFF. CDR3 sequence (DNA): TGCGCCAGCTTAGCCTCAGGGGTTCCCAATGAGCAGTTCTTC.